This T cell receptor (beta chain) is drawn from a study of T-cell reconstitution after alpha-beta-depleted transplantation in children. For TCRbeta, the library was prepared with unique molecular identifiers. Via MiXCR, TCRdb re-called the PCR reads, giving one row per CDR3 protein. The sample contains 280,000 or so distinct CDR3 sequences, 11% of which appear only once. This clonotype was seen ten or more times. The germline V gene encodes CDR1 MNHNS and CDR2 SASEGT. Trimming took 9 bases from V and 9 from J, leaving 15 bases between them. There are 13 residues in the CDR3. Sequencing used peripheral blood, obtained 180 days after TCRalphabeta/CD19-depleted stem cell transplant. The gene calls are TRBV6-1 and TRBJ1-6, with D tentatively TRBD1 (6 bases). The TCR sequence derives from a male patient aged 2 to 9 who had a stem cell transplant for chronic granulomatous disease, so the T cells may come from the graft donor. The CDR3 reads CASGRGSGSPLHF. CDR3 sequence (DNA): TGTGCCAGTGGCAGGGGTAGTGGTTCACCCCTCCACTTT.